These 17 T cell receptor beta chains came from one sample sequenced in a study of PD-1 blockade in classical Hodgkin lymphoma. Some clones are missing from TCRdb's copy, which holds only in-frame ones; the method was immunoSEQ multiplex PCR. Here the sample spans tens of thousands of clones, about four fifths being singletons. The patients all showed relapse after autologous stem cell transplantation, while their brentuximab vedotin exposure varied. The material sequenced was peripheral blood mononuclear cells (PBMCs), taken before the second cycle of nivolumab. These receptors were taken from a human donor with classical Hodgkin lymphoma.

The chain has TRBV7-6 and TRBJ2-1; TRBD2 matches at 11 bases. J gave up 8 bases and V 8 bases, and 8 bases lay outside the gene matches. The germline V gene has CDR1 SGHVS and CDR2 FNYEAQ. This CDR3 is built from 14 residues. The CDR3 reads CASGRLAGSHEQFF. For the CDR3, the DNA is TGTGCCAGCGGGAGACTAGCGGGAAGCCATGAGCAGTTCTTC.

The chain employs TRBV7-6 and TRBJ2-5; D possibly corresponds to TRBD2 (5 bases). Trimming removed 4 bases at V and 0 bases at J, with 15 bases between. CDR1 SGHVS and CDR2 FNYEAQ come from the germline V gene. The CDR3 totals 16 residues. CDR3 sequence: CASSSPVGANQETQYF. In DNA, the CDR3 is TGTGCCAGCAGCTCCCCCGTGGGAGCAAACCAAGAGACCCAGTACTTC.

This clone has only a few counts. The chain employs TRBV6-1 and TRBJ2-6; the D is unclear. Per germline, CDR1 MNHNS and CDR2 SASEGT. The CDR3 extends over 15 amino acids. V lost 3 bases to trimming and J lost 0 bases, with 6 bases between them. The CDR3 DNA is TGTGCCAGCAGTGATCGGCGCTCTGGGGCCAACGTCCTGACTTTC. Protein sequence: CASSDRRSGANVLTF.

The chain is built from TRBV5-4 and TRBJ2-2; no clear D gene. The germline V gene encodes CDR1 SGHNT and CDR2 YYREEE (reference sequence). The V end was cut by 9 bases, the J end by 6 bases, with 18 bases between. The length of the CDR3 is 14 residues. In DNA, the CDR3 is TGTGCCATCCACCCCCGGGCCTACGCCGGGGAGCTGTTTTTT. This translates into CAIHPRAYAGELFF.

Worth noting for this clone: Other DNA sequences of this sample code for an identical CDR3. The gene calls are TRBV7-2 and TRBJ2-1, with a weak D call TRBD2 (6 bases). Germline V gives CDR1 SGHTA, CDR2 FQGNSA. The CDR3 runs to 17 residues. The germline V and J ends were trimmed by 5 bases and 0 bases, with 17 bases remaining between them. CDR3 sequence (DNA): TGTGCCAGCAGCCTATTGGGGCTAGCGAGCTCCTACAATGAGCAGTTCTTC. Its protein is CASSLLGLASSYNEQFF.

The chain uses TRBV19 and TRBJ2-3, with 12 bases lining up with TRBD2. J was trimmed by 1 base and V by 6 bases; bases with no gene match: 5. The germline gives CDR1 LNHDA, CDR2 SQIVND (reference sequence). This CDR3 has 16 residues. The CDR3 loop is CASSPTSGGRTDTQYF. DNA of the CDR3: TGTGCCAGTAGCCCGACTAGCGGGGGACGCACAGATACGCAGTATTTT.

The rearrangement joins TRBV6-5 to TRBJ1-2; the match to TRBD1 covers 7 bases. Germline assignment: CDR1 MNHEY and CDR2 SVGAGI. The CDR3 sequence is 13 residues long. V shed 4 bases, J shed 4 bases, and the junction held 3 bases outside the gene matches. CDR3 protein: CASSWDSFYGYTF. The CDR3 DNA reads as TGTGCCAGCAGTTGGGACAGCTTCTATGGCTACACCTTC.

V and J are TRBV25-1 and TRBJ1-1, with 7 bases fitting TRBD1. The CDR3 runs 14 residues. Germline V gene data show CDR1 as MGHDK and CDR2 as SYGVNS. Trimming at V came to 6 bases and at J to 2 bases, leaving 6 bases not matched to a gene. The CDR3 is CASSLGGRNTEAFF. CDR3 nucleotide sequence: TGTGCCAGCAGCCTAGGGGGCCGTAACACTGAAGCTTTCTTT.

In regard to this clone: The sample has other DNA sequences that encode this CDR3 too. The chain joins TRBV14 to TRBJ1-1, with D perhaps TRBD1 (5 bases). The CDR3 length is 14 residues. Germline CDR1 and CDR2: SGHDN and FVKESK. The V end was cut by 1 base, the J end by 0 bases, with 6 bases between. The CDR3 sequence is CASSQAGMNTEAFF. In DNA form, the CDR3 reads TGTGCCAGCAGCCAAGCAGGGATGAACACTGAAGCTTTCTTT.

In its sample, this clone was seen a few times. CDR3 nucleotides: TGTGCCAGCAGCTTAGACCGGGGGAGCGACGAGCAGTACTTC. Its protein is CASSLDRGSDEQYF. The chain uses TRBV7-9 and TRBJ2-7; the D gene is possibly TRBD2 (6 bases). CDR3 size: 14 residues. V was shortened by 1 base and J by 5 bases, with 12 bases between the two germline ends. Germline V gene data show CDR1 as SEHNR and CDR2 as FQNEAQ (reference sequence).

The rearrangement joins TRBV6-5 to TRBJ1-2, with D perhaps TRBD1 (6 bases). The CDR3 totals 14 residues. The V gene lost 5 bases and the J gene lost 5 bases, with 15 bases spanning the gap. Germline CDR1 is MNHEY and CDR2 is SVGAGI. CDR3 loop: CASSPPGQSYGYTF. CDR3 in DNA: TGTGCCAGCAGTCCCCCTGGACAGTCGTATGGCTACACCTTC.

The CDR3 loop reads CASSLGRGGRGNTEAFF. The DNA of the CDR3 is TGTGCCAGCAGCTTAGGCCGGGGCGGGAGAGGGAACACTGAAGCTTTCTTT. The chain carries TRBV7-2 and TRBJ1-1; D possibly corresponds to TRBD1 (5 bases). This CDR3 has 17 residues. Trimming pared 1 base from V and 1 base from J, leaving 16 bases between. Germline CDR1 is SGHTA and CDR2 is FQGNSA.

The V call is TRBV5-5, the J call TRBJ2-7, with 10 bases identical to TRBD1. V was clipped by 3 bases and J by 6 bases; unmatched bases: 9. CDR3 length equals 15 residues. Germline V gives CDR1 SGHKS, CDR2 YYEKEE (reference sequence). CDR3 coding DNA: TGTGCCAGCAGCTCTTCGGGACAGGGGTATTCCGAGCAGTACTTC. Protein sequence: CASSSSGQGYSEQYF.

V is TRBV4-3 and J is TRBJ2-3; 8 positions agree with TRBD2. CDR1 and CDR2 from the germline V gene are LGHNA and YSLEER. Unmatched junction bases numbered 12, after V lost 1 base and J lost 3 bases. The CDR3 length is 18 residues. The CDR3 reads CASSQGVGFGRGTDTQYF. The CDR3 bases are TGCGCCAGCAGCCAAGGGGTTGGGTTCGGGAGGGGTACAGATACGCAGTATTTT.

The chain combines TRBV15 with TRBJ2-3; D is uncertain. Trimming left V 0 bases short and J 5 bases short, with 15 bases between. The CDR3 runs 16 residues. Germline V gene lookup returns CDR1 LNHNV and CDR2 YYDKDF (reference sequence). CDR3 sequence: CATSRDPASRGDTQYF. DNA of the CDR3: TGTGCCACCAGCAGAGATCCCGCCTCCCGAGGAGATACGCAGTATTTT.

This chain links TRBV6-5 with TRBJ1-2, with TRBD1 matching over 8 bases. V shed 6 bases and J 8 bases; nucleotides not matched to a gene: 5. The CDR3 runs to 12 residues. Germline CDR1 MNHEY, CDR2 SVGAGI. The chain's CDR3 is CASSRTGTGYTF. CDR3 coding DNA: TGTGCCAGCAGCAGGACAGGGACCGGCTACACCTTC.

The count of this clone is one. This sequence joins TRBV6-5 and TRBJ2-7, with D tentatively TRBD2 (6 bases). Trimming removed 6 bases from V and 0 bases from J, with 12 bases in between. Per the germline V gene, CDR1 is MNHEY and CDR2 is SVGAGI. The CDR3 extends over 14 amino acids. CDR3 sequence (DNA): TGTGCCAGCAGAAAGGACGGGAGCTCCTACGAGCAGTACTTC. Its protein product is CASRKDGSSYEQYF.